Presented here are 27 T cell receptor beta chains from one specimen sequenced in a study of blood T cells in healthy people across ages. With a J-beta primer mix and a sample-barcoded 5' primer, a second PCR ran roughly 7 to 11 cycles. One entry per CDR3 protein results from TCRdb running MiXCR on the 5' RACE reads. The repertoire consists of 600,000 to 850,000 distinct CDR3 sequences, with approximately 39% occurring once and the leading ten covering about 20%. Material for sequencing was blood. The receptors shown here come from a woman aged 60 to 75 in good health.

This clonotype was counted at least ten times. DNA of the CDR3: TGCGCCAGCAGCCAAGATAGAGAGGGTTGGGCCTACGAGCAGTACTTC. It translates to CASSQDREGWAYEQYF. J is TRBJ2-7 and V is TRBV4-1, with D tentatively TRBD2 (5 bases). Per the germline V gene, CDR1 is MGHRA and CDR2 is YSYEKL. Trimming left V 0 bases short and J 2 bases short, with 14 bases between. The CDR3 runs to 16 residues.

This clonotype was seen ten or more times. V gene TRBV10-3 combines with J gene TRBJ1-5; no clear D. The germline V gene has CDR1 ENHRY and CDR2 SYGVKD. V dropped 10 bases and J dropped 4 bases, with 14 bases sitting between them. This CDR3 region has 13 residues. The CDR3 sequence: CATSLSLNQPQHF. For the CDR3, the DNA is TGTGCCACCTCGTTGAGCTTAAATCAGCCCCAGCATTTT.

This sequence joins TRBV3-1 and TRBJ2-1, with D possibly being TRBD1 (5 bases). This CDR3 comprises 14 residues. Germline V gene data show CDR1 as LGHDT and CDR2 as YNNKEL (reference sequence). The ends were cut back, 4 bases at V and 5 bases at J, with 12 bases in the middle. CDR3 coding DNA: TGTGCCAGCAGCCCAGGACACCGCAACAATGAGCAGTTCTTC. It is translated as CASSPGHRNNEQFF.

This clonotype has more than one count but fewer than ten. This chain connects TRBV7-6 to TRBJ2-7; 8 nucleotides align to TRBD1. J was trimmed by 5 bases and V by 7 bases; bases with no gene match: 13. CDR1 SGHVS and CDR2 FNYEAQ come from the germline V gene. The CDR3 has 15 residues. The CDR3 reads CASKPDINRGNEQYF. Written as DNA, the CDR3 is TGTGCCAGCAAACCGGACATCAACAGGGGGAACGAGCAGTACTTC.

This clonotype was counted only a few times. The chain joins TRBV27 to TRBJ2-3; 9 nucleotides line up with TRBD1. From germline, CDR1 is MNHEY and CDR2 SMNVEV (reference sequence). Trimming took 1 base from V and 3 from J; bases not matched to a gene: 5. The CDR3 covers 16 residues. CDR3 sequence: CASSLLWDRVTDTQYF. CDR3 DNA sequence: TGTGCCAGCAGTTTATTGTGGGACAGGGTTACAGATACGCAGTATTTT.

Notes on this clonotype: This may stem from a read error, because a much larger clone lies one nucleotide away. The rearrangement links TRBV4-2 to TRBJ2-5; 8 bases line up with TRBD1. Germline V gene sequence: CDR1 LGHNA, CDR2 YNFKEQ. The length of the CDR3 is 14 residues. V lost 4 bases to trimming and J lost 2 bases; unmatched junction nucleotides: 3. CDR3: CASSPYRGQETQYF. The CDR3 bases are TGTGCCAGCAGCCCATACAGGGGGCAAGAGACCCAGTACTTC.

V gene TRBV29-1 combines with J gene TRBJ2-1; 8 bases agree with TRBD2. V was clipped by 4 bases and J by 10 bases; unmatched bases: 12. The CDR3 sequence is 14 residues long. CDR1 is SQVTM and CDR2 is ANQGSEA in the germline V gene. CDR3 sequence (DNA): TGCAGCGTTGGGGAACGAGCGGGACTAGGAGAGCAGTTCTTC. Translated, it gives CSVGERAGLGEQFF.

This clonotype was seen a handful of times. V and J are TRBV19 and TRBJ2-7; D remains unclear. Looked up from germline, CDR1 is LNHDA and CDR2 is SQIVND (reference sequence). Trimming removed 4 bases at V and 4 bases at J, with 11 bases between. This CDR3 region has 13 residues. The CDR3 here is CASSTYLGYEQYF. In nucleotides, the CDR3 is TGTGCCAGTAGTACTTACTTAGGATACGAGCAGTACTTC.

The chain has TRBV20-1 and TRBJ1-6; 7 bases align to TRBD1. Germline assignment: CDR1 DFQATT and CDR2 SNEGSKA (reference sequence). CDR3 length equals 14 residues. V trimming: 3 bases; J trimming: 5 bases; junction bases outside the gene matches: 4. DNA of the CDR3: TGCAGTGCTAGCACCGGGACAGATAATTCACCCCTCCACTTT. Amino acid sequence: CSASTGTDNSPLHF.

The CDR3 DNA reads TGTGCCAGCAGCACTTATGGCTACACCTTC. This encodes CASSTYGYTF. The gene calls are TRBV21-1 and TRBJ1-2. TRBV21-1 represents a pseudogene. This CDR3 has 10 amino acids.

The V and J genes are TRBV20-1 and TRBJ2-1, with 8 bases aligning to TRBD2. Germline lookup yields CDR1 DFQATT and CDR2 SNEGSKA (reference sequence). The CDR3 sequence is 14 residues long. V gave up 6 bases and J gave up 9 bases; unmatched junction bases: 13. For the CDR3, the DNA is TGCAGTGCCAACCCCAAGCGGGAGATCTGTGAGCAGTTCTTC. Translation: CSANPKREICEQFF.

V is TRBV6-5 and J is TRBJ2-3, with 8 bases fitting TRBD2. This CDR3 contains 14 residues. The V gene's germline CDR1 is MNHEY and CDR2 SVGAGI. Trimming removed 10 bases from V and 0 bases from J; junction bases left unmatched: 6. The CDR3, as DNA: TGTGCCACGACGGGGGGGTCTAGCACAGATACGCAGTATTTT. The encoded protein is CATTGGSSTDTQYF.

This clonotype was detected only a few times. The CDR3 sequence: CASSGNRGRSSNQPQHF. DNA for the CDR3: TGTGCCAGCAGTGGAAACAGGGGAAGGAGTAGCAATCAGCCCCAGCATTTT. The V and J genes are TRBV6-2 or TRBV6-3 and TRBJ1-5; 7 positions agree with TRBD1. Germline CDR1 and CDR2: MNHEY and SVGEGT. Losses at the gene ends were 5 bases for V and 0 bases for J; bases not matched to a gene: 10. The CDR3 length is 17 residues.

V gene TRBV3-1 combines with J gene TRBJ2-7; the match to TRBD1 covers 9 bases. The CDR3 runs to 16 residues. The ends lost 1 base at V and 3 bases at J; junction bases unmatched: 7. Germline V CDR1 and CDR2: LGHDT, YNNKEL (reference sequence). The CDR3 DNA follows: TGTGCCAGCAGCCAAGTCTCCCGGGACAGGGACTACGAGCAGTACTTC. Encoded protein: CASSQVSRDRDYEQYF.

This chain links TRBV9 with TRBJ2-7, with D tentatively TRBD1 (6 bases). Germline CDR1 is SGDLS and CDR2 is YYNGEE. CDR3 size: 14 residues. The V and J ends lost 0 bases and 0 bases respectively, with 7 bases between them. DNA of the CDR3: TGTGCCAGCAGCGTAGGGGACAACTCCTACGAGCAGTACTTC. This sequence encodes CASSVGDNSYEQYF.

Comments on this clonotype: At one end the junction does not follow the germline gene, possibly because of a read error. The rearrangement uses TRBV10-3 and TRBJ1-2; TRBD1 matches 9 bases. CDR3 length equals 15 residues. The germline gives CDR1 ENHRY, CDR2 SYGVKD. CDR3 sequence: CAISESEDRGFGYIF. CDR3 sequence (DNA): TGTGCCATCAGTGAGTCTGAGGACAGGGGATTTGGCTACATCTTC.

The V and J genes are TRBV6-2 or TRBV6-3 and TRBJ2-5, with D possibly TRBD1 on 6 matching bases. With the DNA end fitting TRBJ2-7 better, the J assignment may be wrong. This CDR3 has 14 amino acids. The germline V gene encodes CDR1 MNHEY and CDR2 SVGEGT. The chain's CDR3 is CASSYRTVSYEQYF. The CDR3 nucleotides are TGTGCCAGCAGCTATCGGACAGTCTCCTACGAGCAGTACTTC.

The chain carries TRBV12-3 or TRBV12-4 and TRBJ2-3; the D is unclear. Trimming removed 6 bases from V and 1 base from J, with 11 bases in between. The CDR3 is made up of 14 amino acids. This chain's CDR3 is CASSLKQRTDTQYF. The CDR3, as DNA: TGTGCCAGCAGCTTAAAGCAACGCACAGATACGCAGTATTTT.

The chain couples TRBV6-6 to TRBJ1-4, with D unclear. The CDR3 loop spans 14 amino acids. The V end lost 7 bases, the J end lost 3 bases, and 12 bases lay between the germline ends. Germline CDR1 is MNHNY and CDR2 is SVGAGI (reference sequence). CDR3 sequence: CASTQWAPNEKLFF. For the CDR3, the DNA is TGTGCCAGCACCCAATGGGCCCCTAATGAAAAACTGTTTTTT.

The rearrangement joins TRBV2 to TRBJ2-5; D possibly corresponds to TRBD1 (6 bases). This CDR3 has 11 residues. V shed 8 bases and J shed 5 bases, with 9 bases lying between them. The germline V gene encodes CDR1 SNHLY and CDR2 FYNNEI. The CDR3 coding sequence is TGTGCCAGCGAGGGGGACGAGACCCAGTACTTC. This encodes CASEGDETQYF.

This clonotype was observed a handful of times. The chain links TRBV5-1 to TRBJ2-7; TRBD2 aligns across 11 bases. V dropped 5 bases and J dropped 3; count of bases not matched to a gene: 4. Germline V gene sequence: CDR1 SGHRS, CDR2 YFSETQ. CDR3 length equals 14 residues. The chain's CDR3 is CASRLAGEDYEQYF. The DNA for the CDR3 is TGCGCCAGCAGACTAGCGGGGGAAGACTACGAGCAGTACTTC.

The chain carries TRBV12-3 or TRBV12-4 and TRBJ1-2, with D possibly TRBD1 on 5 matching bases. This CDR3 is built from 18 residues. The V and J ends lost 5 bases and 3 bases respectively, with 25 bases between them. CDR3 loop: CASSVIPVRAGSYYGYTF. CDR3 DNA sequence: TGTGCCAGCAGTGTTATCCCCGTCCGGGCAGGGAGTTACTATGGCTACACCTTC.

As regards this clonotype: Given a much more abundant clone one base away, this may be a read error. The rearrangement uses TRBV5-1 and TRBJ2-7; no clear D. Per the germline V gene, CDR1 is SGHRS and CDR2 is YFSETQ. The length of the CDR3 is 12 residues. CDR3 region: CANSLEPYEQYF. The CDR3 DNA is TGCGCCAACAGCTTAGAACCCTACGAGCAGTACTTC.

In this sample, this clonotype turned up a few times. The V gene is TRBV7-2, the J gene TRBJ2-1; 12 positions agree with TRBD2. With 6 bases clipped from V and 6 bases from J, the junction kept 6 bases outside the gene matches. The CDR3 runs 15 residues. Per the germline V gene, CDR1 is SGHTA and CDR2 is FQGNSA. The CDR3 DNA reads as TGTGCCAGCAGACAACGACTAGCGGGAGTCAATGAGCAGTTCTTC. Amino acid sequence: CASRQRLAGVNEQFF.

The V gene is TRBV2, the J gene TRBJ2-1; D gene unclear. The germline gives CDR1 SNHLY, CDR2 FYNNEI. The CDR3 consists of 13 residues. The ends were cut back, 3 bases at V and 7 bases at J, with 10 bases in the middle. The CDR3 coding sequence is TGTGCCAGCAGTGACCGACTGGTGAATGAGCAGTTCTTC. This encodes CASSDRLVNEQFF.

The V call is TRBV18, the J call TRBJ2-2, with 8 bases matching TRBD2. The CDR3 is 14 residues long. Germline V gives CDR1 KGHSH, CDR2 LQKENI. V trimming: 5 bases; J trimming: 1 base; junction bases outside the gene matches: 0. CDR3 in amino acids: CASSTSGNTGELFF. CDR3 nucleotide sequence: TGTGCCAGCTCAACTAGCGGGAACACCGGGGAGCTGTTTTTT.

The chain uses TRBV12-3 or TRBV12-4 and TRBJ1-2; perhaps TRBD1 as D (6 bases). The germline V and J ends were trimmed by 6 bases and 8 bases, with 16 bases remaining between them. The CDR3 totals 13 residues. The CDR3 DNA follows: TGTGCCAGCAGCCAGGACAGTCCCCGGGGCTACACCTTC. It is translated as CASSQDSPRGYTF.